This TCR beta chain was profiled in a study of blood T cell repertoires in COVID-19. Study summary: There were acute and convalescent COVID-19 samples, and they came from the United States, Italy and Spain.

Trimming took off 2 bases at V and 0 bases at J, with 15 bases between the two ends. The germline V gene encodes CDR1 SGHTS and CDR2 YDEGEE. The CDR3 consists of 16 residues. The repertoire was sequenced with immunoSEQ multiplex PCR; TCRdb's copy has only in-frame clones and lacks some. The table shows over 14,000 clones, with approximately 89% occurring only once. The chain recombines TRBV5-8 with TRBJ2-7, with D possibly being TRBD2 (5 bases). Sequencing was carried out using peripheral blood. The TCR originated in a human donor in a cohort sampled during active COVID-19. CDR3 amino acids: CASSFGGSASSYEQYF. The CDR3 coding sequence is TGTGCCAGCAGCTTCGGTGGGAGTGCCAGCTCCTACGAGCAGTACTTC.